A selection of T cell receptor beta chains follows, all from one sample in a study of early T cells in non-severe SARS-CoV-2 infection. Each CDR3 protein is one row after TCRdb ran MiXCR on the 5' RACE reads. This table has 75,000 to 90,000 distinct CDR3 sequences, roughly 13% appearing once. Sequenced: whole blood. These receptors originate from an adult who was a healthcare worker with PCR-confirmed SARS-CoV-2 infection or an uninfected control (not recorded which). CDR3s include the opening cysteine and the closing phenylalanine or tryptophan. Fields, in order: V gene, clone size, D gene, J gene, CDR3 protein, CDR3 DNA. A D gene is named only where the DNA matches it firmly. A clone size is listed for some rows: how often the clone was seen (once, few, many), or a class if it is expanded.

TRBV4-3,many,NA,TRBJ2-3,CASSHERTGLYTDTQYF,TGCGCCAGCAGCCACGAACGGACGGGGCTCTACACAGATACGCAGTATTTT
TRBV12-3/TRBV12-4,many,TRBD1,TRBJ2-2,CASRTRQGIDTGELFF,TGTGCCAGCAGAACGAGACAGGGTATCGACACCGGGGAGCTGTTTTTT
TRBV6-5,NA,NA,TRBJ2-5,CASRRTADQETQYF,TGTGCCAGCAGACGAACAGCCGACCAAGAGACCCAGTACTTC
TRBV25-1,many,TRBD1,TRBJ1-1,CASSEAPGGLVTEAFF,TGTGCCAGCAGTGAAGCGCCAGGGGGCCTGGTCACTGAAGCTTTCTTT
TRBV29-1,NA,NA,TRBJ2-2,CSVSSSGELFF,TGCAGCGTTAGTTCCTCCGGGGAGCTGTTTTTT
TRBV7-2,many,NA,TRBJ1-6,CASRPGVLAPLHF,TGTGCCAGCAGACCAGGGGTTTTGGCACCCCTCCACTTT
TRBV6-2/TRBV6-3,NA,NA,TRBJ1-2,CASQNRTRRDGYTF,TGTGCCAGTCAGAACAGGACCCGAAGAGATGGCTACACCTTC
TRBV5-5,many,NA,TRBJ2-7,CASSLFEGVNYEQYF,TGTGCCAGCAGCTTGTTCGAGGGGGTAAACTACGAGCAGTACTTC
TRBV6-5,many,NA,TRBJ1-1,CASSYVRDTEAFF,TGTGCCAGCAGTTACGTGCGAGACACTGAAGCTTTCTTT
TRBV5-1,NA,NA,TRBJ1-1,CASSLLVMNTEAFF,TGCGCCAGCAGCTTACTTGTGATGAACACTGAAGCTTTCTTT
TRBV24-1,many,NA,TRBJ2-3,CATSGPAGPSDTQYF,TGTGCCACCAGTGGACCGGCGGGGCCTTCAGATACGCAGTATTTT
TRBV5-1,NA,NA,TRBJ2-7,CASRETGPGYEQYF,TGCGCCAGCAGAGAGACAGGCCCCGGATACGAGCAGTACTTC
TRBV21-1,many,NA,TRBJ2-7,CASRNGLASYEQYF,TGTGCCAGCCGAAACGGACTGGCCTCCTACGAGCAGTACTTC
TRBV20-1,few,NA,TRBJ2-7,CSATRDKAGEQYF,TGCAGTGCTACTCGGGATAAGGCGGGCGAGCAGTACTTC